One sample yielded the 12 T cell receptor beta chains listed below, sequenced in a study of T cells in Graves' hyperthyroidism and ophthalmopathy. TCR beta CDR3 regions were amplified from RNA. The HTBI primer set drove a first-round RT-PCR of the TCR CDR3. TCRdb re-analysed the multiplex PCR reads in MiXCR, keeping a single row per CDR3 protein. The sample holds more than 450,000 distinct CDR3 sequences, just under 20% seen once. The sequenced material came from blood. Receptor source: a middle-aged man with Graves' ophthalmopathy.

The CDR3 DNA is TGCAGCGTTGAAGCCAAGCAACAGGGAGGGAAACTGTTTTTT. Translation: CSVEAKQQGGKLFF. J is TRBJ1-4 and V is TRBV29-1, with D possibly matching TRBD1 (6 bases). The germline V and J ends were trimmed by 1 base and 11 bases, with 17 bases remaining between them. The CDR3 covers 14 residues. CDR1 and CDR2 (germline): SQVTM, ANQGSEA.

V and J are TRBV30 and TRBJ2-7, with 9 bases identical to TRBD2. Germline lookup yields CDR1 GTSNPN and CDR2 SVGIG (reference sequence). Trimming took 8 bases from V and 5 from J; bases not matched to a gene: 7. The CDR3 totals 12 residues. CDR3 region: CARAGGGHEQYF. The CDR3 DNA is TGTGCCCGGGCGGGAGGGGGCCACGAGCAGTACTTC.

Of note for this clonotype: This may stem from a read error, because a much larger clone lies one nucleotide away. CDR3 coding DNA: TGTGCCAGCAAGGCAGGGGCCCTCTCTGGGGCCAACGTCCTGACTTTC. It is translated as CASKAGALSGANVLTF. This rearrangement joins TRBV2 to TRBJ2-6; the D gene is possibly TRBD1 (6 bases). The CDR3 runs to 16 residues. Trimming cost V 7 bases and J 0 bases, with 13 bases left between them. Germline V gives CDR1 SNHLY, CDR2 FYNNEI.

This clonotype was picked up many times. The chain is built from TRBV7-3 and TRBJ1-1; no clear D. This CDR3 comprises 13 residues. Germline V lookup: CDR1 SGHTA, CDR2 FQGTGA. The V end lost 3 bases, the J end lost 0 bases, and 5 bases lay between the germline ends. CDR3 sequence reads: CASSFGMNTEAFF. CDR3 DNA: TGTGCCAGCAGCTTCGGCATGAACACTGAAGCTTTCTTT.

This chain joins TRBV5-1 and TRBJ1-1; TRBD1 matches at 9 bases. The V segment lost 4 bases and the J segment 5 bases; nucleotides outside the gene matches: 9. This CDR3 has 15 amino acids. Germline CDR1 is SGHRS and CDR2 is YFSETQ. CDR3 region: CASSPRTGEGTEAFF. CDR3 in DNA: TGCGCCAGCAGCCCACGGACAGGGGAGGGTACTGAAGCTTTCTTT.

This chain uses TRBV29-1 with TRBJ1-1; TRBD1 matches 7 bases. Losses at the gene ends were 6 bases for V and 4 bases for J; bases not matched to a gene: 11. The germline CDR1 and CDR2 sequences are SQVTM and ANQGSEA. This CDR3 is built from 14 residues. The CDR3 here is CSVDQTGMSTEAFF. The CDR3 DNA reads TGCAGCGTAGATCAGACAGGGATGAGCACTGAAGCTTTCTTT. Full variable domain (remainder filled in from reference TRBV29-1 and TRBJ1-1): SAVISQKPSRDICQRGTSLTIQCQVDSQVTMMFWYRQQPGQSLTLIATANQGSEATYESGFVIDKFPISRPNLTFSTLTVSNMSPEDSSIYLCSVDQTGMSTEAFFGQGTRLTVV.

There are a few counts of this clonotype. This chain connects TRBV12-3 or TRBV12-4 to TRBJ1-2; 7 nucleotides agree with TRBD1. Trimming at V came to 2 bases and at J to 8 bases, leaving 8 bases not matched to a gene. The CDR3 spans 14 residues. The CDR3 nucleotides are TGTGCCAGCAGTTTATCCGCAGGGGGAGGGGGCTACACCTTC. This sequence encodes CASSLSAGGGGYTF.

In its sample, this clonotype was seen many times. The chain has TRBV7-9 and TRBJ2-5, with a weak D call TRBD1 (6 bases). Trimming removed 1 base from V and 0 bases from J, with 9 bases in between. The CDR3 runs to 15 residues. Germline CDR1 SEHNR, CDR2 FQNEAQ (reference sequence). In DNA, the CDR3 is TGTGCCAGCAGCTTAGGGTACAGGGACCAAGAGACCCAGTACTTC. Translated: CASSLGYRDQETQYF.

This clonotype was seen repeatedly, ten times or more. CDR3 coding DNA: TGTGCCAGCTCGTCCAGAGACATGAACACTGAAGCTTTCTTT. As protein: CASSSRDMNTEAFF. This sequence joins TRBV18 and TRBJ1-1; D remains ambiguous. This CDR3 comprises 14 residues. Trimming took off 6 bases at V and 0 bases at J, with 11 bases between the two ends. Germline CDR1 is KGHSH and CDR2 is LQKENI.

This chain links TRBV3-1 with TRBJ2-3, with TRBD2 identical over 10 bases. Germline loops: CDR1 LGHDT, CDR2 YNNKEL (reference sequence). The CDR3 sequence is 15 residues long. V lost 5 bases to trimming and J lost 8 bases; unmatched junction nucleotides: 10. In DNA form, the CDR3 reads TGTGCCAGCAGCTCGAGCGGGGGGGCCCAGGCTACGCAGTATTTT. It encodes CASSSSGGAQATQYF.

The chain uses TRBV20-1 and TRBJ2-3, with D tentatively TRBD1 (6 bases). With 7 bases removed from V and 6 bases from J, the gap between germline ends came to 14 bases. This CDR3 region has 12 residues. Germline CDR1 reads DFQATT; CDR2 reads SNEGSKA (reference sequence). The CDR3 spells CSVPRRGDTQYF. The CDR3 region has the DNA TGCAGTGTACCCCGAAGGGGGGATACGCAGTATTTT.

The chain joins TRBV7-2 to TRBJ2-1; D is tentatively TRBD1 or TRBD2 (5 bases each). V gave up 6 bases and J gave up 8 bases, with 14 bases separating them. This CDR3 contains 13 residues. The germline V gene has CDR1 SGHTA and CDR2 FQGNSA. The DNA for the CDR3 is TGTGCCAGCAGTGCCACTGGGGACCATGAGCAGTTCTTC. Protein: CASSATGDHEQFF.